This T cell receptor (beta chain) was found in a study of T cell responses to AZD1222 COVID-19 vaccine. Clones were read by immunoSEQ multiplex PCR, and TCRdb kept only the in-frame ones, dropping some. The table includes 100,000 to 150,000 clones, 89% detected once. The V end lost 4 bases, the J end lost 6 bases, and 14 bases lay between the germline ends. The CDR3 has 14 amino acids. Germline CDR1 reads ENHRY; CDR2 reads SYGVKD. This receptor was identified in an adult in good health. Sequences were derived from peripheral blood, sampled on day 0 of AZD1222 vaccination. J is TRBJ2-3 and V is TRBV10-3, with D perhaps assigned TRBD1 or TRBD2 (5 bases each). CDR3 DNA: TGTGCCATCAGTGGGGGGACCACCCTGGATACGCAGTATTTT. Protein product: CAISGGTTLDTQYF.